These T cell receptor beta chains were read from a single sample in a study of technical replicates of blood from several donors. Produced via immunoSEQ multiplex PCR; TCRdb's table is partial and in-frame only. The table has about 82,000 clones, over 95% seen once. The sequencing input was T cells isolated from PBMCs. These receptors originate from a human donor in good health. Each CDR3 is given with its conserved first and last residue. A D gene is named only where the DNA matches it firmly. The size of a clone is reported for some rows only, either as once, few or many, or as a class for expanded clones.

v_call: TRBV4-3; j_call: TRBJ2-7; d_call: TRBD2; clone_size: -; cdr3_nt: TGCGCCAGCAGCCAAGATGCGGTGGGGGGGGGAAGCTCCTACGAGCAGTACTTC; cdr3_aa: CASSQDAVGGGSSYEQYF
v_call: TRBV12-2; j_call: TRBJ2-3; d_call: -; clone_size: -; cdr3_nt: TGTGCAAGTCGCACCCGACTAGCGATAAGCACAGATACGCAGTATTTT; cdr3_aa: CASRTRLAISTDTQYF
v_call: TRBV7-3; j_call: TRBJ2-1; d_call: -; clone_size: -; cdr3_nt: TGTGCCAGCAGCTTATTAGTCAGGGTCAATGAGCAGTTCTTC; cdr3_aa: CASSLLVRVNEQFF
v_call: TRBV4-1; j_call: TRBJ2-2; d_call: TRBD2; clone_size: -; cdr3_nt: TGCGCCAGCAGCCAAGACCTAGCGGGAGAGAACACCGGGGAGCTGTTTTTT; cdr3_aa: CASSQDLAGENTGELFF
v_call: TRBV5-1; j_call: TRBJ1-3; d_call: TRBD1; clone_size: -; cdr3_nt: TGCGCCAGCAGCACACAGGGGGCGCTTGGAAACACCATATATTTT; cdr3_aa: CASSTQGALGNTIYF
v_call: TRBV5-1; j_call: TRBJ2-7; d_call: -; clone_size: -; cdr3_nt: TGCGCCAGCAGCAAAGGAGAGTACGAGCAGTACTTC; cdr3_aa: CASSKGEYEQYF
v_call: TRBV7-3; j_call: TRBJ2-3; d_call: -; clone_size: -; cdr3_nt: TGTGCCAGCAGCTCCAAAGTCCGGGGAGGCACAGATACGCAGTATTTT; cdr3_aa: CASSSKVRGGTDTQYF
v_call: TRBV7-2; j_call: TRBJ1-1; d_call: TRBD1; clone_size: -; cdr3_nt: TGTGCCAGCAGCGCGCGGACAGGAAACACTGAAGCTTTCTTT; cdr3_aa: CASSARTGNTEAFF
v_call: TRBV9; j_call: TRBJ2-2; d_call: -; clone_size: -; cdr3_nt: TGTGCCAGCAGCGTAGAGGGGTATAGTGGGGAGCTGTTTTTT; cdr3_aa: CASSVEGYSGELFF
v_call: TRBV7-8; j_call: TRBJ2-1; d_call: TRBD2; clone_size: -; cdr3_nt: TGTGCCAGCAGTGAAGGAGCGGGAGGGCCCCCCTACAATGAGCAGTTCTTC; cdr3_aa: CASSEGAGGPPYNEQFF
v_call: TRBV27; j_call: TRBJ1-5; d_call: -; clone_size: -; cdr3_nt: TGTGCCAGCAGTTGGCCCCATAGCAATCAGCCCCAGCATTTT; cdr3_aa: CASSWPHSNQPQHF
v_call: TRBV27; j_call: TRBJ2-7; d_call: -; clone_size: -; cdr3_nt: TGTGCCAGCAGTTTTAGCGGATCCTACGAGCAGTACTTC; cdr3_aa: CASSFSGSYEQYF
v_call: TRBV5-1; j_call: TRBJ1-2; d_call: -; clone_size: -; cdr3_nt: TGCGCCAGCAGCTTGGGTGACAGCGTCGATGGCTACACCTTC; cdr3_aa: CASSLGDSVDGYTF
v_call: TRBV4-1; j_call: TRBJ2-3; d_call: TRBD2; clone_size: -; cdr3_nt: TGCGCCAGCAGCCAAGATTGGGGGAGGGCCGCGGATACGCAGTATTTT; cdr3_aa: CASSQDWGRAADTQYF
v_call: TRBV7-8; j_call: TRBJ2-3; d_call: -; clone_size: -; cdr3_nt: TGTGCCAGCAGCTTAGATACAGGGTCCGATACGCAGTATTTT; cdr3_aa: CASSLDTGSDTQYF
v_call: TRBV2; j_call: TRBJ1-1; d_call: TRBD1; clone_size: once; cdr3_nt: TGTGCCACCAGACAGGGGGACGGCGGGAACACTGAAGCTTTCTTT; cdr3_aa: CATRQGDGGNTEAFF